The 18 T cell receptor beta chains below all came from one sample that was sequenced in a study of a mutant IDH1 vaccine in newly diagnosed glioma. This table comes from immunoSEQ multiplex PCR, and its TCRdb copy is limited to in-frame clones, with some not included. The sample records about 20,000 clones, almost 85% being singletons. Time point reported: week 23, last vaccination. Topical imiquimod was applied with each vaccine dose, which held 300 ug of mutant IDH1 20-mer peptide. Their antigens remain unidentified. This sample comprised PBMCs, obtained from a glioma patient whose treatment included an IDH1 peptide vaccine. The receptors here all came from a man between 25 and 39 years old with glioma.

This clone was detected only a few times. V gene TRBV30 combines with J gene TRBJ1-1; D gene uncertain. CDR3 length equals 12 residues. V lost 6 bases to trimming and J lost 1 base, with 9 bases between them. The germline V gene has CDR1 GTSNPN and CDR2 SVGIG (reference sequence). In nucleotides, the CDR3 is TGTGCCTGTGAATGGGGGAACACTGAAGCTTTCTTT. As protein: CACEWGNTEAFF.

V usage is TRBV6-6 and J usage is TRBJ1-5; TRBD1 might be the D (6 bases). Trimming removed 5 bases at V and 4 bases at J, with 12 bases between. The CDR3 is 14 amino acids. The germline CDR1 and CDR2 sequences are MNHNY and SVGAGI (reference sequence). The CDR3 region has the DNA TGTGCCAGCAGTACTTACGACAGGAATCAGCCCCAGCATTTT. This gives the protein CASSTYDRNQPQHF.

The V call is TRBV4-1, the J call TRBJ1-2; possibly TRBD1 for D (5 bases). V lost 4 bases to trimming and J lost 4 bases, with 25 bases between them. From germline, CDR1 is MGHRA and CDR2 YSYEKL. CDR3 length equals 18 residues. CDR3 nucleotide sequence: TGCGCCAGCAGCCTCGTCCCGGGACGTCCCGAGCGTACCTATGGCTACACCTTC. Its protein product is CASSLVPGRPERTYGYTF.

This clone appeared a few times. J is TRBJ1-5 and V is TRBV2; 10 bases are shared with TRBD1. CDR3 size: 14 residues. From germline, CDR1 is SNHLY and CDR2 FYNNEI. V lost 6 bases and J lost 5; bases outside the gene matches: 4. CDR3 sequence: CASSGTGEDQPQHF. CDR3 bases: TGTGCCAGCAGCGGGACAGGGGAGGATCAGCCCCAGCATTTT.

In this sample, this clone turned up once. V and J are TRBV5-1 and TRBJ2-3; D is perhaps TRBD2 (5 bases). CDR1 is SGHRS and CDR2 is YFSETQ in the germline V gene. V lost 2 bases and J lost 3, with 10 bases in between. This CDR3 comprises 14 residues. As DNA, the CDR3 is TGCGCCAGCAGCTTAGGACTGGCAACAGATACGCAGTATTTT. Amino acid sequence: CASSLGLATDTQYF.

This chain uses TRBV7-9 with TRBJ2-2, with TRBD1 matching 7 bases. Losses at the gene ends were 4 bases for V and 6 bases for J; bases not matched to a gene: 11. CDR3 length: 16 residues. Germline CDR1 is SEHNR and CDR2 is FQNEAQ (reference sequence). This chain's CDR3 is CASSSGQEPRAGELFF. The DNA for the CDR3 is TGTGCCAGCAGCTCCGGACAGGAGCCTAGGGCCGGGGAGCTGTTTTTT.

The CDR3 loop is CASKPDPSNEQFF. The CDR3 bases are TGTGCCAGCAAGCCCGACCCCTCCAATGAGCAGTTCTTC. The gene calls are TRBV2 and TRBJ2-1; no definite D call. The V and J ends lost 7 bases and 6 bases respectively, with 13 bases between them. CDR1 and CDR2 from the germline V gene are SNHLY and FYNNEI. The CDR3 loop spans 13 amino acids.

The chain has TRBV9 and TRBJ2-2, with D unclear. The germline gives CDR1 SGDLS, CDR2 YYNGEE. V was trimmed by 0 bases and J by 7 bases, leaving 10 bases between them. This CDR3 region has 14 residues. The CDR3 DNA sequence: TGTGCCAGCAGCGTAGTACTGGGGATCGGGGAGCTGTTTTTT. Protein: CASSVVLGIGELFF.

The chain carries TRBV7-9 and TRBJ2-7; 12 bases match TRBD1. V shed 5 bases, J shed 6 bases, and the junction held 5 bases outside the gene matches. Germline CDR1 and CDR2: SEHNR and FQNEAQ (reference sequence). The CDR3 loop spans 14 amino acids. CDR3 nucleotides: TGTGCCAGCAGCCCGGGGACAGGGGGCAGCGAGCAGTACTTC. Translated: CASSPGTGGSEQYF. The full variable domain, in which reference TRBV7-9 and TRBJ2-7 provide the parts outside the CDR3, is DTGVSQNPRHKITKRGQNVTFRCDPISEHNRLYWYRQTLGQGPEFLTYFQNEAQLEKSRLLSDRFSAERPKGSFSTLEIQRTEQGDSAMYLCASSPGTGGSEQYFGPGTRLTVT.

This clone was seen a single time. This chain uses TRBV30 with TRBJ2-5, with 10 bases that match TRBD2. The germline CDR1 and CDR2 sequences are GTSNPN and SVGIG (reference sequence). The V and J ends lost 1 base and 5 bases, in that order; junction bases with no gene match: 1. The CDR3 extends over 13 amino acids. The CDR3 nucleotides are TGTGCCTGGAGTGCGGGACTAGCGGAGACCCAGTACTTC. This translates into CAWSAGLAETQYF.

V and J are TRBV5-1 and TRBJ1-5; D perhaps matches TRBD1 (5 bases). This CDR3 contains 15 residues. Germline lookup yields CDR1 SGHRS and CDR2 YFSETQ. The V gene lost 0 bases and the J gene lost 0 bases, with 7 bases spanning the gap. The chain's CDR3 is CASSLEGISNQPQHF. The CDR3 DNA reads TGCGCCAGCAGCTTGGAGGGGATTAGCAATCAGCCCCAGCATTTT.

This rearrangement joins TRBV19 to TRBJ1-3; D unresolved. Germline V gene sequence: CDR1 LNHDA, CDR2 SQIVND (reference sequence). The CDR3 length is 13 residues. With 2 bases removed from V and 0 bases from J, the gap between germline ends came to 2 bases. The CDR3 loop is CASSIRSGNTIYF. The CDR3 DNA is TGTGCCAGTAGTATACGCTCTGGAAACACCATATATTTT.

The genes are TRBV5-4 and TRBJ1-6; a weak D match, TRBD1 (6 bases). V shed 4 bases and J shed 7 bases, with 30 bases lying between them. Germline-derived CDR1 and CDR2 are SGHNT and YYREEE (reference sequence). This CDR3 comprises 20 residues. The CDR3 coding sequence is TGTGCCAGCAGCCTTGAGGTGGGGGGCGTTCGTTTGGCTAAGAATTCACCCCTCCACTTT. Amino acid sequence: CASSLEVGGVRLAKNSPLHF.

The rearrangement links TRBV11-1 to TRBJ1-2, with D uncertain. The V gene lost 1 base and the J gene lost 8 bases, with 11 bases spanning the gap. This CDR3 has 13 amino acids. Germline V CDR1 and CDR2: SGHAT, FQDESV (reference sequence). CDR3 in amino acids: CASSLERGLGYTF. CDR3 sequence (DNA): TGTGCCAGCAGCTTAGAAAGAGGTCTCGGCTACACCTTC.

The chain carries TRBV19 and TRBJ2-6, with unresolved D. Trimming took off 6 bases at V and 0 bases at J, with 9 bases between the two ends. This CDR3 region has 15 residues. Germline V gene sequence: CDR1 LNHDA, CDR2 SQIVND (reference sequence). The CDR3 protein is CASSPGYSGANVLTF. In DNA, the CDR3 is TGTGCCAGTAGCCCTGGCTACTCTGGGGCCAACGTCCTGACTTTC.

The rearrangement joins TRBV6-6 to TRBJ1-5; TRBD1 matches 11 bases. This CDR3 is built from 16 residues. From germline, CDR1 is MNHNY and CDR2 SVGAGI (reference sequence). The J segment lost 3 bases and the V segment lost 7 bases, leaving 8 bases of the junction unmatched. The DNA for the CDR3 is TGTGCCAGCAAACCCGGACAGGGGGCAATCAATCAGCCCCAGCATTTT. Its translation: CASKPGQGAINQPQHF.

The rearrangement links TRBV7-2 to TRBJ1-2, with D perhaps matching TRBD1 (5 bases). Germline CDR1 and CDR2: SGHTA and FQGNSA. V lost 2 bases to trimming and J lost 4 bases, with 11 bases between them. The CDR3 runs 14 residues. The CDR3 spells CASSLRGDSYGYTF. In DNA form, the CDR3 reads TGTGCCAGCAGCTTAAGGGGTGACTCCTATGGCTACACCTTC. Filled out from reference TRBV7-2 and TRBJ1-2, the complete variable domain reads GAGVSQSPSNKVTEKGKDVELRCDPISGHTALYWYRQSLGQGLEFLIYFQGNSAPDKSGLPSDRFSAERTGGSVSTLTIQRTQQEDSAVYLCASSLRGDSYGYTFGSGTRLTVV.

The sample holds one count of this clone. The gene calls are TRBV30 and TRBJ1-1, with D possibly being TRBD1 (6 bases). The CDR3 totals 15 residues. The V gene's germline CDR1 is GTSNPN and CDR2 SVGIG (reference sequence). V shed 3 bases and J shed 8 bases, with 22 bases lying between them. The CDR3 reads CAWSQPGQLGGEAFF. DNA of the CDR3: TGTGCCTGGAGCCAACCGGGTCAGCTGGGGGGCGAAGCTTTCTTT.